The text below deals with one T cell receptor beta chain. Its specificity is unknown. Germline-derived CDR1 and CDR2 are SGHTA and FQGNSA. The CDR3 loop spans 13 amino acids. Between the trimmed V and J ends, which lost 5 bases and 4 bases, there was a span of 9 bases. The sample is drawn from a study of OX40 agonist ivuxolimab in advanced cancers. Background on the study: Ivuxolimab doses were 0.01, 0.1, 0.3, 1.5, 3 or 10 mg/kg every 2 weeks.

Blood specimens came from baseline, cycle 4 day 1, and cycle 7 day 1. Study-wide points: Dosing at 0.1 to 3.0 mg/kg was accompanied by clonal expansion of CD4+ and CD8+ blood T cells by week 6.

TCRdb's table, derived via immunoSEQ multiplex PCR, lists solely in-frame clones and lacks some. The table has some 95,000 clones, approximately 85% seen once. The J gene is TRBJ1-3, the V gene TRBV7-2; no definite D call. Here the sequenced sample was CD4+ or CD8+ T cells sorted from blood, taken in a trial of the OX40 agonist ivuxolimab. This sequence originates from an adult with an advanced solid tumor such as melanoma, head and neck, liver or kidney cancer. The DNA of the CDR3 is TGTGCCAGCAGCGCCTTATTCGGAAACACCATATATTTT. Its protein is CASSALFGNTIYF. Looking up the rest from reference TRBV7-2 and TRBJ1-3 gives the full variable domain: GAGVSQSPSNKVTEKGKDVELRCDPISGHTALYWYRQSLGQGLEFLIYFQGNSAPDKSGLPSDRFSAERTGGSVSTLTIQRTQQEDSAVYLCASSALFGNTIYFGEGSWLTVV.